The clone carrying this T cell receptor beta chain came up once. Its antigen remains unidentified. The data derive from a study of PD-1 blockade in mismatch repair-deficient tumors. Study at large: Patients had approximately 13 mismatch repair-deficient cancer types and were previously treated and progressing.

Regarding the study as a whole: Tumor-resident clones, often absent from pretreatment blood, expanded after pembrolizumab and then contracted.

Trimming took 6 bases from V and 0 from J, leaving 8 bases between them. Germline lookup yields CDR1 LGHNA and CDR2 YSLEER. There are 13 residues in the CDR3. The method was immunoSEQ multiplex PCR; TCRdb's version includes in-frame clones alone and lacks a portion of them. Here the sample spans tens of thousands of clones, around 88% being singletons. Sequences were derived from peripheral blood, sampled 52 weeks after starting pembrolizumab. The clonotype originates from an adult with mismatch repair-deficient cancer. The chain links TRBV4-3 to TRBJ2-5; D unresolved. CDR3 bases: TGCGCCAGCAGTTTTCTTTACCAAGAGACCCAGTACTTC. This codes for CASSFLYQETQYF.